This T cell receptor beta chain was recovered during a study of metastatic and nonmetastatic thyroid tumors. TCRdb reassembled clones from the PCR reads with MiXCR. The sample lists just over 20,000 clones, 10% to 15% occurring once. Patients were all untreated before their thyroid surgery. Germline V CDR1 and CDR2: MNHEY, SMNVEV (reference sequence). V lost 6 bases and J lost 4; bases outside the gene matches: 9. The CDR3 loop spans 16 amino acids. This clone came up many times. Other DNA sequences in this specimen translate into the identical CDR3. This sequence was found in a female donor with papillary thyroid cancer or a benign thyroid nodule (not recorded which). Some clones in this sample may be carry-over from other donors' samples. The chain carries TRBV27 and TRBJ2-1, with 10 bases identical to TRBD2. Material: blood. The CDR3 DNA is TGTGCCAGCAGACTAGCGGGAAATTATTTTTACAATGAGCAGTTCTTC. It encodes CASRLAGNYFYNEQFF.